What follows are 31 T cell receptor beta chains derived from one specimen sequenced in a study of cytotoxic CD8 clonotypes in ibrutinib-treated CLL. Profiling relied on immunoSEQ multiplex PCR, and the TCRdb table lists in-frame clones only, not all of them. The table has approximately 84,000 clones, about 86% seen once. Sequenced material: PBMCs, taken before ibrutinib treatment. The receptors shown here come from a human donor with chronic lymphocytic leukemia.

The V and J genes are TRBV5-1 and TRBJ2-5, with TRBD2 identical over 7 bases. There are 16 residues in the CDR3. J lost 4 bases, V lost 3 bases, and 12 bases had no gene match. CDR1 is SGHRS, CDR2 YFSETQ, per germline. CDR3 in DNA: TGCGCCAGCAGCTCCTTAGTCTCGGGAGGTTTAGAGACCCAGTACTTC. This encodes CASSSLVSGGLETQYF.

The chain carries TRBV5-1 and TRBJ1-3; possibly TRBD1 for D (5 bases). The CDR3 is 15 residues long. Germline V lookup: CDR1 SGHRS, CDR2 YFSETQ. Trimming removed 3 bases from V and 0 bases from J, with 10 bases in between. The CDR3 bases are TGCGCCAGCAGCTGGGCAGGGAACTCTGGAAACACCATATATTTT. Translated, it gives CASSWAGNSGNTIYF.

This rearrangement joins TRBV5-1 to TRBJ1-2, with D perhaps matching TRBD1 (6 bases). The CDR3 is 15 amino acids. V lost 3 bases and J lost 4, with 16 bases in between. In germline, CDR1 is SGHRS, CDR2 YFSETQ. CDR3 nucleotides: TGCGCCAGCAGCTCGACCCAGGGGCTAGGCTATGGCTACACCTTC. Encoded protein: CASSSTQGLGYGYTF.

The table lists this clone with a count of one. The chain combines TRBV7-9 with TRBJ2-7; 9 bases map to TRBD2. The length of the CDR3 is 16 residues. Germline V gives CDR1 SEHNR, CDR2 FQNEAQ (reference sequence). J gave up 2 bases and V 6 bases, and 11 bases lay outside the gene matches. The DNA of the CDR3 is TGTGCCAGCAGTGGGGGTGGTAGCGGGAGTCCCTACGAGCAGTACTTC. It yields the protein CASSGGGSGSPYEQYF.

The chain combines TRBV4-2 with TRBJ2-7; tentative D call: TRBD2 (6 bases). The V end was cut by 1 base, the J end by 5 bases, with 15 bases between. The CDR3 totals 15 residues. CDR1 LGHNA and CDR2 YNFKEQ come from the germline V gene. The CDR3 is CASSQGGTPNDEQYF. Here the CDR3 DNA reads TGTGCCAGCAGCCAAGGGGGGACTCCGAACGACGAGCAGTACTTC.

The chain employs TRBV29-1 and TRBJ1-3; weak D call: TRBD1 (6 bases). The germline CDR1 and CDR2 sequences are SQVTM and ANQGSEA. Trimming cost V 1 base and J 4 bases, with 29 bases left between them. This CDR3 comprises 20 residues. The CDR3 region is CSVEAGFRGPRRALGNTIYF. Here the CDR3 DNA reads TGCAGCGTTGAAGCTGGTTTCCGGGGGCCGAGACGGGCGTTAGGAAACACCATATATTTT.

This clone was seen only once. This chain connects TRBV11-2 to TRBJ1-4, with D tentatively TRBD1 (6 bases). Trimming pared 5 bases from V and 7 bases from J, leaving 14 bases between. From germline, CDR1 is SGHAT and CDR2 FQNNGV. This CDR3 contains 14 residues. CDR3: CASSVRGGFEKLFF. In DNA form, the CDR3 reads TGTGCCAGCAGCGTCAGGGGAGGTTTTGAAAAACTGTTTTTT.

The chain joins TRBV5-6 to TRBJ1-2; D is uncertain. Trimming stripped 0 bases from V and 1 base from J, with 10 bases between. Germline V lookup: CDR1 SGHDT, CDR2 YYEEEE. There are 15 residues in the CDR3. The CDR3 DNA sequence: TGTGCCAGCAGCTTGGGCGGGGTTAATAACTATGGCTACACCTTC. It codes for CASSLGGVNNYGYTF.

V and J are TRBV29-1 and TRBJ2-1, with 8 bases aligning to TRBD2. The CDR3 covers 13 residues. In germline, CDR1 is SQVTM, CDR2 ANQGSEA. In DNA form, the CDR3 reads TGCAGTGAAACGGGAGGGTCCTACAATGAGCAGTTCTTC. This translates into CSETGGSYNEQFF.

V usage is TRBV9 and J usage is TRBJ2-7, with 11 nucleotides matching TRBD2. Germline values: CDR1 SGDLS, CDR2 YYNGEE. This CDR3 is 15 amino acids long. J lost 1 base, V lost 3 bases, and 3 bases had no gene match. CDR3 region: CASSGIAGGSYEQYF. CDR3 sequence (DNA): TGTGCCAGCAGCGGAATAGCGGGAGGGTCCTACGAGCAGTACTTC.

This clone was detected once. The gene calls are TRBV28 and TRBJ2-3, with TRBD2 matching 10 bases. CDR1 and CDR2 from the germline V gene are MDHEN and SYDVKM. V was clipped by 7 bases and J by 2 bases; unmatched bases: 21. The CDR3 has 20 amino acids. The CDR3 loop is CASTGAGTGFSGRITDTQYF. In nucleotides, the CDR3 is TGTGCCAGCACCGGGGCTGGGACAGGTTTTAGCGGGAGGATCACAGATACGCAGTATTTT.

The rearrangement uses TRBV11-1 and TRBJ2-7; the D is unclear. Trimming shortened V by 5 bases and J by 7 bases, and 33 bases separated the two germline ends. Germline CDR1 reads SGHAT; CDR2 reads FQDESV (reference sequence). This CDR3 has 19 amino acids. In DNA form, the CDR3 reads TGTGCCAGCAGCCTAACCCCGGACCCTCCCCAAATTGGAGATCGGGAGCAGTACTTC. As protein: CASSLTPDPPQIGDREQYF.

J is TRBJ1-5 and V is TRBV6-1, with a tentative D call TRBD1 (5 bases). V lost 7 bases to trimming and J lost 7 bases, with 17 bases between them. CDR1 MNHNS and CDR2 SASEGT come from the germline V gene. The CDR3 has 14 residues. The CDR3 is CASTSGSQGQPQHF. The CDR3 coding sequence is TGTGCCAGCACATCAGGGTCCCAGGGCCAGCCCCAGCATTTT.

The CDR3 DNA reads as TGTGCCAGCAGTTACGGGACGGCTATGAACACTGAAGCTTTCTTT. Translating gives CASSYGTAMNTEAFF. The chain has TRBV6-5 and TRBJ1-1; TRBD1 might be the D (5 bases). Deletions cut 2 bases from V and 0 bases from J, with 10 bases between. The CDR3 runs to 15 residues. Germline V lookup: CDR1 MNHEY, CDR2 SVGAGI.

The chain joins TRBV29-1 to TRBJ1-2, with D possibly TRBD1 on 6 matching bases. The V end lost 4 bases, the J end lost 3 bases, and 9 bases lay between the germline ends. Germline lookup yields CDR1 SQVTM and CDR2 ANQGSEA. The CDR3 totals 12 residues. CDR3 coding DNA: TGCAGCGTTGGGGACACCTACTATGGCTACACCTTC. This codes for CSVGDTYYGYTF.

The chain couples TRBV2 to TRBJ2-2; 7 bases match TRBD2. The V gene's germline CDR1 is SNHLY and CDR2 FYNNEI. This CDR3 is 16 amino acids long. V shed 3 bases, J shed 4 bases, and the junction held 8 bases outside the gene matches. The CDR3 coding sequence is TGTGCCAGCAGTGATCGCGCGGGAGTTCCCACCGGGGAGCTGTTTTTT. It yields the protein CASSDRAGVPTGELFF.

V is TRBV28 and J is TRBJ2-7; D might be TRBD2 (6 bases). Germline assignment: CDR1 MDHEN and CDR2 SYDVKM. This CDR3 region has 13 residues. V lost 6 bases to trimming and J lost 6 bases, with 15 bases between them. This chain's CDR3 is CASRETSSGEQYF. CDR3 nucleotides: TGTGCCAGCAGGGAGACTAGTTCTGGCGAGCAGTACTTC.

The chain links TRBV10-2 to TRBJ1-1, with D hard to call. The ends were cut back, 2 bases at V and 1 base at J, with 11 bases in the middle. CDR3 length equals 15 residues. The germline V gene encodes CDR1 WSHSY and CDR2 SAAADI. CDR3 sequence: CASSETRHKNTEAFF. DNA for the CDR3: TGCGCCAGCAGTGAGACCCGACACAAGAACACTGAAGCTTTCTTT.

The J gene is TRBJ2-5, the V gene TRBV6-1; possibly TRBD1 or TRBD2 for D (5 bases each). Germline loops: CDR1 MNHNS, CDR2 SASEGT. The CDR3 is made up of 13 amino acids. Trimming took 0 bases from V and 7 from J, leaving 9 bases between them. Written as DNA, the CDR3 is TGTGCCAGCAGTGAAGCGGGGGTTCCGACCCAGTACTTC. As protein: CASSEAGVPTQYF.

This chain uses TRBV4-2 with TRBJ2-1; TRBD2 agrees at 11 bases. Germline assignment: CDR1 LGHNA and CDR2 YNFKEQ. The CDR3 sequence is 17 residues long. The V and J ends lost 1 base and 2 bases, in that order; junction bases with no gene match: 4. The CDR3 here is CASSQGPGLAAYNEQFF. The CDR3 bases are TGTGCCAGCAGCCAAGGACCGGGACTAGCGGCCTACAATGAGCAGTTCTTC.

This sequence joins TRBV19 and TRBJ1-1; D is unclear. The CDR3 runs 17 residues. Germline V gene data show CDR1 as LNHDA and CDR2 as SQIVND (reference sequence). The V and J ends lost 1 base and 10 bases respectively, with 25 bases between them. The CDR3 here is CASSIGRNGRIFGRAFF. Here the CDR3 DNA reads TGTGCCAGTAGTATAGGCCGGAACGGAAGGATCTTCGGGAGAGCTTTCTTT.

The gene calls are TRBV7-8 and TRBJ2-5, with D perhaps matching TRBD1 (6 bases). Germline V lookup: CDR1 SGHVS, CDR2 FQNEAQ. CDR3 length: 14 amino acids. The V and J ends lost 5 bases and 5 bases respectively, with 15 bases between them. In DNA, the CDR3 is TGTGCCAGCAGCCATATCAGGGGTGAGGAGACCCAGTACTTC. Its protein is CASSHIRGEETQYF.

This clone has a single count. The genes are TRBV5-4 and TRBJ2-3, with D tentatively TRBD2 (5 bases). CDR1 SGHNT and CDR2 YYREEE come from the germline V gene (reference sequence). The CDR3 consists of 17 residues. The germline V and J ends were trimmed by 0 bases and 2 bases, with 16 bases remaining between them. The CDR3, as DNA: TGTGCCAGCAGCTTGGGAGGGAGTTGGCGGAACACAGATACGCAGTATTTT. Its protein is CASSLGGSWRNTDTQYF.

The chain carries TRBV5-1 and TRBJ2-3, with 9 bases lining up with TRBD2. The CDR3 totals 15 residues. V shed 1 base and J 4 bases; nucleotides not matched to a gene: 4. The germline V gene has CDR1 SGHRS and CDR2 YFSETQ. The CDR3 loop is CASSLSLAGADTQYF. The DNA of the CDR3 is TGCGCCAGCAGCTTGAGTTTAGCGGGAGCAGATACGCAGTATTTT.

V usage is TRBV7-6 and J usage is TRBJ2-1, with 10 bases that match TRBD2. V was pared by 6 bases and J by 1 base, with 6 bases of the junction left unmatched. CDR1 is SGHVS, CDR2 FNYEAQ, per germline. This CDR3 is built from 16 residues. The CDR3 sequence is CASRLAGAGSYNEQFF. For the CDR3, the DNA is TGTGCCAGCAGGCTAGCGGGGGCGGGTTCCTACAATGAGCAGTTCTTC.

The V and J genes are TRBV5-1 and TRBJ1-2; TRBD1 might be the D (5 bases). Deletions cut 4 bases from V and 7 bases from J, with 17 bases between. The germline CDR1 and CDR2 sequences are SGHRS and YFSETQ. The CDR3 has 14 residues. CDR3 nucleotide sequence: TGCGCCAGCAGCCCAATGTGGGGCGAGGGTGGCTACACCTTC. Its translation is CASSPMWGEGGYTF.

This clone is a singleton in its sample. For the CDR3, the DNA is TGTGCCAGCAGCTTGGAGCCCCGGGACAGGGTTTGGAGCGGCACTGAAGCTTTCTTT. It translates to CASSLEPRDRVWSGTEAFF. The chain combines TRBV5-6 with TRBJ1-1; 9 bases line up with TRBD1. V shed 0 bases, J shed 4 bases, and the junction held 16 bases outside the gene matches. The CDR3 extends over 19 amino acids. CDR1 SGHDT and CDR2 YYEEEE come from the germline V gene.

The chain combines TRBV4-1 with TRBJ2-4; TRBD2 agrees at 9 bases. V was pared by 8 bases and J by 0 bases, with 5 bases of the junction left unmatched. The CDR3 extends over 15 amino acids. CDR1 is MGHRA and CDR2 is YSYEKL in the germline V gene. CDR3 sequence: CASGLATGAKNIQYF. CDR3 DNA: TGCGCCAGCGGACTAGCGACGGGAGCCAAAAACATTCAGTACTTC.

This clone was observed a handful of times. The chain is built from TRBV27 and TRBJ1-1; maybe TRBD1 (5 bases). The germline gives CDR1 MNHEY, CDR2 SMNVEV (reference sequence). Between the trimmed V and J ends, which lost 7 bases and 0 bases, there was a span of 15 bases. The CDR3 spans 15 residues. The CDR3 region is CASTPTDPMNTEAFF. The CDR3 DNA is TGTGCCAGCACACCGACAGACCCGATGAACACTGAAGCTTTCTTT.

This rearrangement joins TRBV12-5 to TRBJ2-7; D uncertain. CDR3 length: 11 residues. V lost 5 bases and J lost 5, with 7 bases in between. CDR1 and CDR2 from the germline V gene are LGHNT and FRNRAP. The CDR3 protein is CASGPFNEQYF. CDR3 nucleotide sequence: TGTGCTAGTGGTCCCTTCAACGAGCAGTACTTC.

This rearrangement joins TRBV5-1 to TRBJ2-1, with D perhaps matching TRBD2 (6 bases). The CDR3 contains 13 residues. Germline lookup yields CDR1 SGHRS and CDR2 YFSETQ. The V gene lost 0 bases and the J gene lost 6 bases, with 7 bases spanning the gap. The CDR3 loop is CASSLGLGNEQFF. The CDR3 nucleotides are TGCGCCAGCAGCTTGGGACTAGGCAATGAGCAGTTCTTC.